The present entry profiles one TCR beta chain with its context. Its antigen is not identified. The data are from a study of blood T cells in healthy people across ages. Study summary: Through template switching, about one barcoded beta molecule was captured per two T cells, as measured in model experiments. Findings and caveats of the study: Diversity estimated from one million T cells was considered an underestimate.

V lost 4 bases and J lost 4; bases outside the gene matches: 3. The V gene's germline CDR1 is SEHNR and CDR2 FQNEAQ (reference sequence). The CDR3 contains 13 residues. A second PCR of 7 to 11 cycles used a sample-barcoded 5' primer and a J-beta primer mix. A 12-random-nucleotide template-switch adaptor tagged each cDNA molecule. TCRdb recomputed calls from the 5' RACE reads with MiXCR, one row per CDR3 protein. Here the sample spans over 300,000 distinct CDR3 sequences, roughly half being singletons. The chain is built from TRBV7-9 and TRBJ1-2, with 7 bases aligning to TRBD1. Sequencing input: blood. The receptor comes from a man aged 60-69 years in good health. This CDR3 reads CASSSTGIYGYTF. In nucleotides, the CDR3 is TGTGCCAGCAGCTCGACAGGGATCTATGGCTACACCTTC.